This TCR beta chain is drawn from a study of T cells after yellow fever vaccination (dated by TCRdb to between 2018 and 2021). Concerning the study at large: The SMART-Seq v4 Ultra Low Input RNA kit was used to prepare libraries from fractions with low cell numbers. To track T-cell clones before and after primary and booster YFV17D yellow fever vaccination, bulk TCR alpha and beta repertoires were sequenced longitudinally. The cohort comprised two healthy male donors, one aged 18 to 29 and one aged 30 to 40 years. Blood was collected at multiple timepoints before and after primary and secondary immunization, and bulk PBMC replicates and cell subsets were isolated. Here is what the overall study found, with its caveats: Most clones expanded after primary vaccination were re-detected after the booster (96% of CD4 and 88% of CD8), suggesting broad memory maintenance. The secondary T-cell response was found to be weaker but faster than the primary response, with a peak reached on day 5 rather than on day 15. Only a couple of donors were included in the study, so the extent to which the findings can be generalized is limited. A small fraction of clonotypes appeared in both the CD4 and CD8 compartments, likely as a result of convergent recombination. Computational filtering was needed because FACS-sorted repertoires could contain abundant contaminating clonotypes from the bulk population.

In regard to this clonotype: The target of this receptor is not known. One base away there is no much larger clone; base qualities are not given.

TCR cDNA was synthesized by 5'RACE template switching, through which a universal primer site and unique molecular identifiers were introduced. Priming of cDNA synthesis was performed from both the TCR alpha and TCR beta constant segments. Two PCR steps were used to amplify libraries, with sample barcodes and sequencing adapters being added in the second step. Sequencing of libraries was performed on Illumina HiSeq 2500 (2x100 bp) or NovaSeq (2x150 bp). The paper's processing steps were these. Demultiplexing of reads and collapsing into UMI consensus sequences were performed with MIGEC, and V(D)J alignment was carried out with MiXCR. Vaccine-responding clonotypes were identified with edgeR using replicate PBMC samples, with FDR below 0.01 and a log2 fold change above 5 up to day 15 being required. CD4 or CD8 identity was assigned to each bulk clonotype according to whether the clonotype was present at higher abundance in the sequenced CD4 repertoire or the sequenced CD8 repertoire. The public reads were reprocessed in TCRdb via fastp at Q25 and MiXCR, keeping in-frame beta chains. Each record represents a unique CDR3 protein, reported with the most common genes and DNA among its rows. The V and J calls and clone size come from TCRdb's table, not from the authors' own analysis. Across this sample there are 610,000 or so distinct CDR3 sequences, with about 12% seen only once. The ten largest clones represent more than 12% of the sample.

V is pared back by 3 bases and J by 5 bases, with 11 bases lying between the germline termini. The germline V gene provides CDR1 SGHNT and CDR2 YENEEA. Spanning cysteine to phenylalanine, the CDR3 consists of 14 amino acids. The DNA shown is the 42-base CDR3, in frame from base 1. Explained via the paper, the treatment or condition label denotes: live attenuated yellow fever vaccine strain. Two biological replicates of bulk PBMCs were collected at each blood-draw timepoint. A standard Ficoll-Paque protocol was used to isolate PBMCs from peripheral blood. RNA was extracted with TriZol from bulk PBMCs, CD4 and CD8 fractions, and dextramer-positive and dextramer-negative fractions.

This clonotype was obtained from a man younger than 40 who received the YFV17D yellow fever vaccine. The rearrangement joined TRBV11-3 to TRBJ2-1, with the D gene tentatively TRBD1 or TRBD2, based on 6 matching bases in each. The sample consisted of PBMCs, taken on the day of the yellow fever booster vaccination. The CDR3 has the sequence CASSLRGDDNEQFF. The DNA is TGTGCCAGCAGCTTGAGGGGGGATGACAATGAGCAGTTCTTC. The CDR3 plus the reference TRBV11-3 and TRBJ2-1 genes for the other parts give the full variable domain: EAGVVQSPRYKIIEKKQPVAFWCNPISGHNTLYWYLQNLGQGPELLIRYENEEAVDDSQLPKDRFSAERLKGVDSTLKIQPAELGDSAVYLCASSLRGDDNEQFFGPGTRLTVL.